The clone carrying this TCR beta chain was detected ten times or more. RNA transcripts yielded amplified TCR beta CDR3 regions. The HTBI primer set served for first-round RT-PCR of the TCR CDR3. TCRdb ran MiXCR on the multiplex PCR reads and lists one entry per CDR3 protein. The table lists approximately 400,000 distinct CDR3 sequences, 13% of them singletons. Between the trimmed V and J ends, which lost 7 bases and 4 bases, there was a span of 12 bases. The CDR3 runs 13 residues. The data are from a study of T cells in Graves' hyperthyroidism and ophthalmopathy. Before ophthalmopathy appeared, progressors gave blood at initial hyperthyroidism diagnosis.

V and J are TRBV12-3 or TRBV12-4 and TRBJ2-3; the D is unclear. The receptor comes from a man between 25 and 39 years old with Graves' hyperthyroidism that later progressed to Graves' ophthalmopathy. The sequenced sample consisted of blood. The CDR3 spells CASTASHPDTQYF. The CDR3 DNA follows: TGTGCCAGCACGGCCTCCCACCCAGATACGCAGTATTTT.